Each of the 6 T cell receptor beta chains below was sequenced from the same sample in a study of cytomegalovirus exposure and HLA in healthy donors. PCR involved 60 Vbeta and 13 Jbeta primers. The data were produced by immunoSEQ multiplex PCR, yet TCRdb's version contains in-frame clones alone and is incomplete. The table lists roughly 190,000 clones, around 79% of them singletons. Sequencing input: PBMCs. The source is a woman younger than 30 in good health and CMV-seronegative.

V usage is TRBV18 and J usage is TRBJ1-3; a possible D gene is TRBD1 (5 bases). Germline V CDR1 and CDR2: KGHSH, LQKENI. Trimming removed 2 bases at V and 0 bases at J, with 8 bases between. CDR3 size: 15 residues. CDR3 sequence reads: CASSPTGASGNTIYF. The DNA for the CDR3 is TGTGCCAGCTCACCAACAGGAGCCTCTGGAAACACCATATATTTT.

This clone was found a few times. The chain joins TRBV9 to TRBJ2-2; TRBD2 agrees at 7 bases. CDR3 length: 14 amino acids. The germline V gene encodes CDR1 SGDLS and CDR2 YYNGEE. V was clipped by 4 bases and J by 5 bases; unmatched bases: 5. In DNA form, the CDR3 reads TGTGCCAGCAGCTTACTTAGCGGGACCGGGGAGCTGTTTTTT. Protein: CASSLLSGTGELFF.

This clone was found a few times. The CDR3 DNA reads as TGTGCCAGCAGCTTTGGCGGCCTCGCAGATACGCAGTATTTT. Protein sequence: CASSFGGLADTQYF. The chain is built from TRBV7-3 and TRBJ2-3; D not resolved. The CDR3 covers 14 residues. Trimming stripped 3 bases from V and 4 bases from J, with 11 bases between. The germline CDR1 and CDR2 sequences are SGHTA and FQGTGA.

This chain links TRBV11-2 with TRBJ2-5; 9 bases agree with TRBD2. V shed 5 bases, J shed 2 bases, and the junction held 9 bases outside the gene matches. Germline loops: CDR1 SGHAT, CDR2 FQNNGV. The CDR3 is 16 amino acids. CDR3 region: CASSGRLAVLQETQYF. DNA of the CDR3: TGTGCCAGCAGCGGTAGACTAGCGGTCTTACAAGAGACCCAGTACTTC.

The J gene is TRBJ1-3, the V gene TRBV2; D gene unclear. Between the trimmed V and J ends, which lost 3 bases and 7 bases, there was a span of 13 bases. The CDR3 consists of 14 residues. Looked up from germline, CDR1 is SNHLY and CDR2 is FYNNEI. Here the CDR3 reads CASSENRMRNTIYF. CDR3 coding DNA: TGTGCCAGCAGTGAGAACCGGATGAGGAACACCATATATTTT.

V usage is TRBV10-1 and J usage is TRBJ2-7, with TRBD1 identical over 9 bases. This CDR3 is 16 amino acids long. The trim removed 4 bases at V and 1 base at J, leaving 8 bases unmatched. Germline-derived CDR1 and CDR2 are WNHNN and SYGVQD (reference sequence). The CDR3 reads CASSGTGTGLSYEQYF. CDR3 DNA: TGCGCCAGCAGTGGAACCGGGACAGGGTTATCCTACGAGCAGTACTTC.